The sequence of this TCR beta chain was determined in a study of blood T cell repertoires in COVID-19. The CDR3 is 16 amino acids. V was pared by 4 bases and J by 5 bases, with 9 bases of the junction left unmatched. The V gene's germline CDR1 is SNHLY and CDR2 FYNNEI. In the authors' methods: Nucleated cell counts were estimated from reference gene primer amplification. TCRdb keeps only in-frame clones here, not all; method: immunoSEQ multiplex PCR. D and trimming come from the DNA, and the V and J calls and clone size come from that table. The sample has around 63,000 clones, approximately 79% seen once.

V and J are TRBV2 and TRBJ2-2; 8 nucleotides match TRBD2. The TCR comes from a woman aged 70-85 years with acute or convalescent COVID-19. The source material was peripheral blood. The CDR3 DNA sequence: TGTGCCAGCAGTGTGAGAAGCGGGGGAGGGACCGGGGAGCTGTTTTTT. Its translation: CASSVRSGGGTGELFF.